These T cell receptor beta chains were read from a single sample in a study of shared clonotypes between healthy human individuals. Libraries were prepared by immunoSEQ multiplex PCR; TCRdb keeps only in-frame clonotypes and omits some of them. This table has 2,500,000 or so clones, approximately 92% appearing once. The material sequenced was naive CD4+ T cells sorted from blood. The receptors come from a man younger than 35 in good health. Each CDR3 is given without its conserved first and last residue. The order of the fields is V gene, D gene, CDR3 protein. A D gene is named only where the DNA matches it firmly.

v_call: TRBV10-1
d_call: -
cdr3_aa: ASSDGWEEGTDTQY

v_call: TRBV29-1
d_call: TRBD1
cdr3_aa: SVERDSRNTEAF

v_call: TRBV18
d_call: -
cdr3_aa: ASSQNLGPGMGEQY

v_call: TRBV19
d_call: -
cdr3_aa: ASSLRLEGYT

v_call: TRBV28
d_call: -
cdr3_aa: ASSFPGGGAYEQY

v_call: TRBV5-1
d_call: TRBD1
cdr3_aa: ASSTGQSFEAYEQY

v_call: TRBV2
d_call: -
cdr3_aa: ASTPETAGGQPQH

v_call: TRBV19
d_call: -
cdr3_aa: ASSMQARGWAAEKLF

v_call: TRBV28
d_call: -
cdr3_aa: ASSQRAGYGYT

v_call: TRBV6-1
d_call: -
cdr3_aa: ASSEAPPWEQY

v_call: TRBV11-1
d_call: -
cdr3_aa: ASSPQVLAWPNEQF

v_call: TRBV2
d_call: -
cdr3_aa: ASSDWPGLAKNIQY

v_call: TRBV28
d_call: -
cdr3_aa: ASSKPLGTEGNQPQH

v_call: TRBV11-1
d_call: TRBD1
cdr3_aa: ASSLLDRGAGELF

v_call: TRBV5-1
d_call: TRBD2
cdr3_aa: ASSLEASGNSYEQY

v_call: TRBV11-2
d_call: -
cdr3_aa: ASSAITYNEQF

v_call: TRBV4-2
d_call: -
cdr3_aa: ASSQDRGDTQY

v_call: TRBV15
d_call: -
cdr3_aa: ATSRDKTEVETQY

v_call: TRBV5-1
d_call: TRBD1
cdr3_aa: ASATGGPNTEAF

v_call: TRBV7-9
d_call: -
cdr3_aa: ASSLVALTGELF

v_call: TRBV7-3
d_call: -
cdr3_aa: ASSAYTGHNYGYT

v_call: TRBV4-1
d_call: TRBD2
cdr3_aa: ASSPWASGSAGEQF

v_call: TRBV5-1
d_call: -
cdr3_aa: ASSSATYNEQF

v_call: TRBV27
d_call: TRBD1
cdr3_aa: ASRLLDRGNEAF

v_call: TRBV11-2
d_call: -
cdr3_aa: ASSSLVGPTETQY

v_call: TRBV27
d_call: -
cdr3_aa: ASSSPRGGNTEAF

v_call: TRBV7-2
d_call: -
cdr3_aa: ASSLGGPRGHTEAF

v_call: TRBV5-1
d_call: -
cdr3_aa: ASSLVAGRYQETQY

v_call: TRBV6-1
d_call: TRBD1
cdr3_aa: ASREGQGISDTQY

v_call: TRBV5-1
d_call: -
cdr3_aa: ASSLESGNQPQH

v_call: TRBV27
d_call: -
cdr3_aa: ASRHNGGIGGETQY

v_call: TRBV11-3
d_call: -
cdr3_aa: ASSLGRLTDTQY

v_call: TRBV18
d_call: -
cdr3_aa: ASSPNAGNQPQH

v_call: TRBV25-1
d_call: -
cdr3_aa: ASSENRNTEAF

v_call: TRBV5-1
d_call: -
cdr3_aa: ASTRSGQETQY

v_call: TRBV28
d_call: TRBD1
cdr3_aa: ASSSGQGGGYT

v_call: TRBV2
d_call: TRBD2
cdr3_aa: ASSVTSGGSTDTQY

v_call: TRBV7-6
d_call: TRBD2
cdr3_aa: ASSSLSGGLTDTQY